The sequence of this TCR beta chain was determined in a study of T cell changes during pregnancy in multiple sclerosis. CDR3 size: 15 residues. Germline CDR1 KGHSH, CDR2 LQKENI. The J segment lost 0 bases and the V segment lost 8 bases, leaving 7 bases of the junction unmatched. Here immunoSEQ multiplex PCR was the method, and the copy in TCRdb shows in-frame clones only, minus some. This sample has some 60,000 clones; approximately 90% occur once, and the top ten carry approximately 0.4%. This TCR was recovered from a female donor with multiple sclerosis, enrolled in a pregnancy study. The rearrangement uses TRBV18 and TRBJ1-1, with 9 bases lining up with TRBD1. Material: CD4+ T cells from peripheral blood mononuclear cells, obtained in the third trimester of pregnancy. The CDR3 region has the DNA TGTGCCAGCAGACAGGGGGTTGTGGTGAACACTGAAGCTTTCTTT. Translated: CASRQGVVVNTEAFF.